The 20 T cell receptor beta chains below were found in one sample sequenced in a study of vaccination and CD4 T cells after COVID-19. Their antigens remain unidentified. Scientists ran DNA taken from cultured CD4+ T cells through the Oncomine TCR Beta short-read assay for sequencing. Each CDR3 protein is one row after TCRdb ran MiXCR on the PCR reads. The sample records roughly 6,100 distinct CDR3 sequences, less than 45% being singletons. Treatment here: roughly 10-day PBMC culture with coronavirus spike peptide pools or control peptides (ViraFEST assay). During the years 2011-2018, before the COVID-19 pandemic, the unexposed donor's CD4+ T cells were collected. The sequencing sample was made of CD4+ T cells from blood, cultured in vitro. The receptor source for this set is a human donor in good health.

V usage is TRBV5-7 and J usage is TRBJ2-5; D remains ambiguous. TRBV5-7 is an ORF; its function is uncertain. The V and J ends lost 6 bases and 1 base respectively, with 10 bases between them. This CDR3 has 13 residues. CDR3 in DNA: TGTGCCAGCACCAGTGACTGCCAAGAGACCCAGTACTTC. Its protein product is CASTSDCQETQYF.

CDR3 loop: CATSREGTGGYGELFF. The CDR3 DNA follows: TGTGCCACCAGCAGAGAGGGGACAGGGGGCTACGGGGAGCTGTTTTTT. V gene TRBV15 combines with J gene TRBJ2-2, with 12 positions matching TRBD1. The length of the CDR3 is 16 residues. The germline V gene has CDR1 LNHNV and CDR2 YYDKDF (reference sequence). V lost 0 bases and J lost 7; bases outside the gene matches: 3.

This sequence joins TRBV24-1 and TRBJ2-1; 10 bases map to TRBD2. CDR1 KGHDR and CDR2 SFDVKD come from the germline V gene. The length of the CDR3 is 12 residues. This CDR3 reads CVTSGVYNEQFF. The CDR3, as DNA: TGTGTCACTAGCGGGGTCTACAATGAGCAGTTCTTC.

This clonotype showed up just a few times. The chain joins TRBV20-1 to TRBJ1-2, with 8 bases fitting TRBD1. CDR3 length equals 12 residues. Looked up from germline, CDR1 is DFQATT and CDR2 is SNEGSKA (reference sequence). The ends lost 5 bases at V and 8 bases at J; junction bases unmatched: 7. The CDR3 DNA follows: TGCAGTGCTCCTCAGGGGGCGCAGGGCTACACCTTC. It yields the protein CSAPQGAQGYTF.

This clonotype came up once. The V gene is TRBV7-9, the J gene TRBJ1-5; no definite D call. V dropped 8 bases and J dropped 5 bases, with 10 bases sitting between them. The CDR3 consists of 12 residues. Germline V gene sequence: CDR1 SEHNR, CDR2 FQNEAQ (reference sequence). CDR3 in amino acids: CASCTGDQPQHF. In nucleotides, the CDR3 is TGTGCCAGCTGCACGGGAGATCAGCCCCAGCATTTT.

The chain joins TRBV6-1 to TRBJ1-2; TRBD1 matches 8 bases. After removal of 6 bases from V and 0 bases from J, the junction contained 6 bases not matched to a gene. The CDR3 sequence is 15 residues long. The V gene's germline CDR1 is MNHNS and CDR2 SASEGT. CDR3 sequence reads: CASRRAGGSNYGYTF. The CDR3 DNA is TGTGCCAGCAGAAGGGCAGGGGGCTCTAACTATGGCTACACCTTC.

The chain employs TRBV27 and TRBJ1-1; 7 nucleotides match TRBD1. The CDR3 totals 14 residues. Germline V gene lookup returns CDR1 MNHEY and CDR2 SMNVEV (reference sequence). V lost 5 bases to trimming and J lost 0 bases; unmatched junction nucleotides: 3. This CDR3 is CASSGGQLNTEAFF. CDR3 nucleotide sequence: TGTGCCAGCAGTGGGGGACAGCTGAACACTGAAGCTTTCTTT.

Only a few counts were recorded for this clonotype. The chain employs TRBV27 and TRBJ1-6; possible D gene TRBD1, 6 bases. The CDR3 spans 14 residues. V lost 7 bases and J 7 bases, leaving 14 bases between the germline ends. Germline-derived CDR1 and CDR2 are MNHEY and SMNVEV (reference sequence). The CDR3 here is CASTLWRGNSPLHF. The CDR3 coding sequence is TGTGCCAGCACTCTTTGGAGGGGGAATTCACCCCTCCACTTT.

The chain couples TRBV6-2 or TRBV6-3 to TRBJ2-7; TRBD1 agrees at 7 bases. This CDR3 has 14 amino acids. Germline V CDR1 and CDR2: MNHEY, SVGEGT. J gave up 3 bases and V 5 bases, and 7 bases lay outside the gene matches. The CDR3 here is CASSSWDSHYEQYF. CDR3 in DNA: TGTGCCAGCAGTAGCTGGGACAGCCACTACGAGCAGTACTTC.

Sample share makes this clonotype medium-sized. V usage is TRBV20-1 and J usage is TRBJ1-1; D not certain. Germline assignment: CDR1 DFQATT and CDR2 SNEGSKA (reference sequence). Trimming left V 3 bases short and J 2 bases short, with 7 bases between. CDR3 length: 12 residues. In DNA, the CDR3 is TGCAGTGCTAGTAACGGTAACACTGAAGCTTTCTTT. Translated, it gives CSASNGNTEAFF.

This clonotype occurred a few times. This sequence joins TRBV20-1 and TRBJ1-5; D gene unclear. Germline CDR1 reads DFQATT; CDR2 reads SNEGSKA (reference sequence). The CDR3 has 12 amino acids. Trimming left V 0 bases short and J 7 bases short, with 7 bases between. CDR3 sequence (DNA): TGCAGTGCTAGAGATCTGGGGCAGCCCCAGCATTTT. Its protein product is CSARDLGQPQHF.

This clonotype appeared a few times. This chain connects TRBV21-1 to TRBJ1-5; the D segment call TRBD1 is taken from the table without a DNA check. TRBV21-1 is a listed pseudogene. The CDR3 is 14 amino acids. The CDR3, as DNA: TGTGCCAGCAGCGCACAGGGGGCTAATCAGCCCCAGCATTTT. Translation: CASSAQGANQPQHF.

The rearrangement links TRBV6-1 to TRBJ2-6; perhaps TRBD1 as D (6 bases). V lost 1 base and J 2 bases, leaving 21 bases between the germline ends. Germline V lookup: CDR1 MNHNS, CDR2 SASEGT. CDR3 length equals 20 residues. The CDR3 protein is CASSEVPIQGILAGANVLTF. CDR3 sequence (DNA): TGTGCCAGCAGTGAAGTTCCCATACAGGGTATCCTGGCTGGGGCCAACGTCCTGACTTTC.

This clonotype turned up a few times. CDR3 sequence: CASSSPSSGANVLTF. The CDR3 coding sequence is TGTGCCAGCAGTTCCCCCAGCTCTGGGGCCAACGTCCTGACTTTC. The V gene is TRBV6-5, the J gene TRBJ2-6; D remains unclear. CDR3 length equals 15 residues. From germline, CDR1 is MNHEY and CDR2 SVGAGI. Trimming shortened V by 4 bases and J by 0 bases, and 7 bases separated the two germline ends.

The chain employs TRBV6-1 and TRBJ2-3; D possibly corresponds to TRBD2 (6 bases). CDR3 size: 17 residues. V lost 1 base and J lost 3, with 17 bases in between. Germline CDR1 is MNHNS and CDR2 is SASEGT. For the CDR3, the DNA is TGTGCCAGCAGTGAAGAAGGGACCTCAGGACTAACAGATACGCAGTATTTT. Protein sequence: CASSEEGTSGLTDTQYF.

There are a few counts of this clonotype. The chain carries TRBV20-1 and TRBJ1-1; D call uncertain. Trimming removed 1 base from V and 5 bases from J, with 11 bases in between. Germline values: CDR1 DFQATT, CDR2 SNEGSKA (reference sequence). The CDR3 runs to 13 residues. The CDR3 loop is CSARGELDTEAFF. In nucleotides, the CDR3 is TGCAGTGCTAGAGGAGAATTAGATACTGAAGCTTTCTTT.

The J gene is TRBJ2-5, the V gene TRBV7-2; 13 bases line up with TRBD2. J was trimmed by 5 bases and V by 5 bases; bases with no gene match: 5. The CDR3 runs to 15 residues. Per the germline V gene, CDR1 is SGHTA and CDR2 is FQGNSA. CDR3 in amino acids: CASSLGLAGSETQYF. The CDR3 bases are TGTGCCAGCAGCCTGGGACTAGCGGGGAGCGAGACCCAGTACTTC.

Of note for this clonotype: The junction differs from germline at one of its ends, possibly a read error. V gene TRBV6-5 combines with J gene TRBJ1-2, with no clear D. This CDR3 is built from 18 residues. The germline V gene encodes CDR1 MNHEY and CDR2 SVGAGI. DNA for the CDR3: TGTGCCGGCAGTTACCCCAACAGCGCCCGTATAGCTAACTATGGCTACACCTTC. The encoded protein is CAGSYPNSARIANYGYTF.

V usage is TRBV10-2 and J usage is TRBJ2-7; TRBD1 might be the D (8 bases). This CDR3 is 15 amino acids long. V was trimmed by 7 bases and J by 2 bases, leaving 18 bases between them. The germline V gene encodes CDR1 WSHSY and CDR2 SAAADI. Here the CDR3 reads CASTGEGTGPYEQYF. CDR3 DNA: TGCGCCAGCACTGGGGAGGGGACAGGACCCTACGAGCAGTACTTC.

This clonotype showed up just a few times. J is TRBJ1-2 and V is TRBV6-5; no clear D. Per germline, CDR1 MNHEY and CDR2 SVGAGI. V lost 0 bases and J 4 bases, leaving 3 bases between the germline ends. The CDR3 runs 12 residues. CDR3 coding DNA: TGTGCCAGCAGTTACTCGCTCTATGGCTACACCTTC. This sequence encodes CASSYSLYGYTF.